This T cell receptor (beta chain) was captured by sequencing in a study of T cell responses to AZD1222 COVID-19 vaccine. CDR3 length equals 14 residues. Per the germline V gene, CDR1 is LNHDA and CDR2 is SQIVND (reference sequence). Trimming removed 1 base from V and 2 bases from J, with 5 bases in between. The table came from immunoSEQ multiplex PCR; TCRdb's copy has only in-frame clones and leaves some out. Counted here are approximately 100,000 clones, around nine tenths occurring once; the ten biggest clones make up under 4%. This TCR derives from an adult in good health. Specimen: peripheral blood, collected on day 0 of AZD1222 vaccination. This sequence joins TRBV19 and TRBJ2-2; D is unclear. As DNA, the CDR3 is TGTGCCAGTAGTATAGCAGTTAACACCGGGGAGCTGTTTTTT. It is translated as CASSIAVNTGELFF.